The 5 T cell receptor beta chains below come from one sample, sequenced in a study of blood T cell repertoires in COVID-19. The table came from immunoSEQ multiplex PCR; TCRdb's copy has only in-frame clones and leaves some out. The sample lists roughly 190,000 clones, 84% occurring once. Source material: PBMCs or T cells enriched from blood (not recorded which). Receptors were obtained from a woman aged 25 to 39 who had been exposed to COVID-19.

DNA for the CDR3: TGTGCCAGCAGCTTAGGTCCGGGAGAGACCCAGTACTTC. Its protein is CASSLGPGETQYF. The rearrangement uses TRBV7-2 and TRBJ2-5; D unclear. The V gene lost 1 base and the J gene lost 4 bases, with 7 bases spanning the gap. The CDR3 contains 13 residues. The germline V gene has CDR1 SGHTA and CDR2 FQGNSA.

CDR3 DNA: TGCGCCAGCAGCCGGTCAAGACAGGGCTACACTGAAGCTTTCTTT. Encoded protein: CASSRSRQGYTEAFF. The chain combines TRBV4-3 with TRBJ1-1, with 7 bases aligning to TRBD1. This CDR3 is built from 15 residues. With V trimmed by 4 bases and J by 3 bases, 8 bases remained unmatched. The V gene's germline CDR1 is LGHNA and CDR2 YSLEER.

The chain links TRBV10-3 to TRBJ2-7; D possibly corresponds to TRBD1 (6 bases). V lost 10 bases to trimming and J lost 3 bases, with 16 bases between them. CDR1 is ENHRY, CDR2 SYGVKD, per germline. The CDR3 runs 13 residues. Here the CDR3 DNA reads TGTGCCAGCCGGACAGAAGTTGACTACGAGCAGTACTTC. Encoded protein: CASRTEVDYEQYF.

The chain joins TRBV3-1 (or the pseudogene TRBV3-2) to TRBJ1-4; possibly TRBD1 for D (6 bases). Germline-derived CDR1 and CDR2 are LGHDT and YNNKEL (reference sequence). Trimming pared 0 bases from V and 6 bases from J, leaving 14 bases between. The CDR3 consists of 16 residues. This CDR3 is CASSQETGTLYEKLFF. The CDR3 DNA follows: TGTGCCAGCAGCCAAGAGACCGGGACACTTTATGAAAAACTGTTTTTT.

The chain is built from TRBV19 and TRBJ1-6, with D unresolved. The CDR3 length is 15 residues. Trimming removed 1 base from V and 5 bases from J, with 9 bases in between. Germline values: CDR1 LNHDA, CDR2 SQIVND (reference sequence). CDR3 coding DNA: TGTGCCAGTAGTATAGCGGGGTCCGATAATTCACCCCTCCACTTT. Encoded protein: CASSIAGSDNSPLHF.